This TCR beta chain was documented in a study of control samples from healthy donors and cancer patients. Some clones are missing from TCRdb's copy, which holds only in-frame ones; the method was immunoSEQ multiplex PCR. The data show 130,000 or so clones, with around nine tenths seen just once and 2% to 3% held by the top ten. The sample was blood. This sequence was found in a man between 35 and 55 years old in good health.

CDR3 sequence reads: CASRNRDRGKGGYTF. The CDR3 coding sequence is TGTGCCAGCAGGAACCGGGACAGGGGAAAAGGCGGCTACACCTTC. The rearrangement links TRBV6-5 to TRBJ1-2, with 10 nucleotides matching TRBD1. CDR1 MNHEY and CDR2 SVGAGI come from the germline V gene. V lost 6 bases, J lost 8 bases, and 12 bases stayed unmatched. This CDR3 is 15 amino acids long.